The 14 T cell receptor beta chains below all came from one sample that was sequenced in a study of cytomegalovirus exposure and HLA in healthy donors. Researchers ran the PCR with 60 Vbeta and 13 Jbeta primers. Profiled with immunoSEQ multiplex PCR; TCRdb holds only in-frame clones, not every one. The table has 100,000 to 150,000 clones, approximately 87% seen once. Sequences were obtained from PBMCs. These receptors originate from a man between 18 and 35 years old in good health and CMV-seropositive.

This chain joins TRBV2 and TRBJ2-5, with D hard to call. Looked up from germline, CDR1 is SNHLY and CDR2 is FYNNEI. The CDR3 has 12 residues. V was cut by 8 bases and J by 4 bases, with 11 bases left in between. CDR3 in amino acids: CASLRLRETQYF. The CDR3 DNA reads TGTGCCAGCTTACGACTGAGAGAGACCCAGTACTTC. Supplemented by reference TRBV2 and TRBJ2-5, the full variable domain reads EPEVTQTPSHQVTQMGQEVILRCVPISNHLYFYWYRQILGQKVEFLVSFYNNEISEKSEIFDDQFSVERPDGSNFTLKIRSTKLEDSAMYFCASLRLRETQYFGPGTRLLVL.

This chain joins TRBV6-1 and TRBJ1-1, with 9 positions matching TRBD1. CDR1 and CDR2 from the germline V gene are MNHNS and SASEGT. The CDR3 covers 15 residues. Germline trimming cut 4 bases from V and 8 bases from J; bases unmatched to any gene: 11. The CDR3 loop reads CASSGPGQGGREAFF. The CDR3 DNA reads TGTGCCAGCAGTGGACCGGGACAGGGAGGTCGGGAAGCTTTCTTT.

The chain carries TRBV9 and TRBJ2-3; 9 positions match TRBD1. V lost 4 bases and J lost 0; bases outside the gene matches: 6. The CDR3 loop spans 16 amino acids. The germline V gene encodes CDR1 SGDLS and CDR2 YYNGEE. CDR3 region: CASSFRTGASTDTQYF. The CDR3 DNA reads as TGTGCCAGCAGCTTCCGGACAGGGGCTAGCACAGATACGCAGTATTTT.

The CDR3 sequence: CASSELGGSGYTF. The CDR3 DNA follows: TGCGCCAGCAGTGAGTTAGGGGGTTCAGGCTACACCTTC. V usage is TRBV10-2 and J usage is TRBJ1-2; the D gene is possibly TRBD1 (6 bases). Per the germline V gene, CDR1 is WSHSY and CDR2 is SAAADI. The CDR3 covers 13 residues. V shed 1 base and J shed 8 bases, with 11 bases lying between them.

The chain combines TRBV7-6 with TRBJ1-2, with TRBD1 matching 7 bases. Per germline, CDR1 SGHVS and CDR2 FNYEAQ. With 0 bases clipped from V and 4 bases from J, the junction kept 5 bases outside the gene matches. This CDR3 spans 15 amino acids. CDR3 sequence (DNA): TGTGCCAGCAGCTTAGCGGTGGGACAGCCCTATGGCTACACCTTC. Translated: CASSLAVGQPYGYTF.

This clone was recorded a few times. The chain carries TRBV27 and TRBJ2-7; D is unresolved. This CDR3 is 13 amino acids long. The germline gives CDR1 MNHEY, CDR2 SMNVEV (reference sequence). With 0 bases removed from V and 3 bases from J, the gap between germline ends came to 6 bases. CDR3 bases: TGTGCCAGCAGTTTATCGTCTGTCTACGAGCAGTACTTC. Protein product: CASSLSSVYEQYF.

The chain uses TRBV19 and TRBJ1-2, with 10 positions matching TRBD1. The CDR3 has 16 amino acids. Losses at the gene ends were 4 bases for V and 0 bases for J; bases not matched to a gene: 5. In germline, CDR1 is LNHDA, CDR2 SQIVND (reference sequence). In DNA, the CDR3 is TGTGCCAGTAGTAGAGAGACAGGGGGCCCTAACTATGGCTACACCTTC. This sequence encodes CASSRETGGPNYGYTF.

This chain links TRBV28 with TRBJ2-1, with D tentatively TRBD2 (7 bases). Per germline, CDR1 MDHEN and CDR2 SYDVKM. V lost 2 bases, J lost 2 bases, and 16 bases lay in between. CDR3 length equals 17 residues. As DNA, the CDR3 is TGTGCCAGCAGTTTACCCGGAGAGGGGGGGGCCTACAATGAGCAGTTCTTC. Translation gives CASSLPGEGGAYNEQFF.

In DNA, the CDR3 is TGCGCCAGCAGCGGGACTAGCGGATACTCCACAGATACGCAGTATTTT. Its protein product is CASSGTSGYSTDTQYF. J is TRBJ2-3 and V is TRBV10-1, with 11 positions matching TRBD2. The CDR3 contains 16 residues. The ends lost 6 bases at V and 2 bases at J; junction bases unmatched: 7. Germline CDR1 WNHNN, CDR2 SYGVQD (reference sequence).

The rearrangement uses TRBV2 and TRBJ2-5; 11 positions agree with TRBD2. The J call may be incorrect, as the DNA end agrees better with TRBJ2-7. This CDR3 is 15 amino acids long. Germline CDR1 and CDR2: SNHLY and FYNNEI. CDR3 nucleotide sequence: TGTGCCAGCAGTGAAATAGCGGGGGGGACCTACGAGCAGTACTTC. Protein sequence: CASSEIAGGTYEQYF.

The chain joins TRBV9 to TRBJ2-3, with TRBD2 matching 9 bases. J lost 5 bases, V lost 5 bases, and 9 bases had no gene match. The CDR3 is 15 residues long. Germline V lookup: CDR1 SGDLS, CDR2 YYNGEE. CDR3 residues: CASSHSGGKVDTQYF. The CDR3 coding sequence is TGTGCCAGCAGTCACAGCGGGGGGAAAGTAGATACGCAGTATTTT.

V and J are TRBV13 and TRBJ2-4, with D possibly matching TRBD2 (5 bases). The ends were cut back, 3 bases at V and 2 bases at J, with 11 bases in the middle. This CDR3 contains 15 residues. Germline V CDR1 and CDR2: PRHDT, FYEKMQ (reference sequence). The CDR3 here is CASSFSRAPKNIQYF. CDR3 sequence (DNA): TGTGCCAGCAGCTTTTCGAGGGCCCCCAAAAACATTCAGTACTTC.

CDR3 sequence reads: CASKEIRETTTEAFF. CDR3 nucleotide sequence: TGTGCCAGCAAGGAGATACGGGAAACGACCACTGAAGCTTTCTTT. The rearrangement links TRBV6-1 to TRBJ1-1; D is ambiguous. V shed 7 bases and J shed 4 bases, with 19 bases lying between them. CDR1 is MNHNS, CDR2 SASEGT, per germline. This CDR3 region has 15 residues.

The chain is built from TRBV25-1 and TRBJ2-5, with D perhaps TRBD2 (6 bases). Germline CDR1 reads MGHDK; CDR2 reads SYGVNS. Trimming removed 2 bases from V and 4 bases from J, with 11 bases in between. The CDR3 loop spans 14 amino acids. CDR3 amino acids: CASSEGGGPETQYF. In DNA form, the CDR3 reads TGTGCCAGCAGTGAAGGTGGAGGGCCAGAGACCCAGTACTTC. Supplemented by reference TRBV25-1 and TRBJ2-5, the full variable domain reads EADIYQTPRYLVIGTGKKITLECSQTMGHDKMYWYQQDPGMELHLIHYSYGVNSTEKGDLSSESTVSRIRTEHFPLTLESARPSHTSQYLCASSEGGGPETQYFGPGTRLLVL.